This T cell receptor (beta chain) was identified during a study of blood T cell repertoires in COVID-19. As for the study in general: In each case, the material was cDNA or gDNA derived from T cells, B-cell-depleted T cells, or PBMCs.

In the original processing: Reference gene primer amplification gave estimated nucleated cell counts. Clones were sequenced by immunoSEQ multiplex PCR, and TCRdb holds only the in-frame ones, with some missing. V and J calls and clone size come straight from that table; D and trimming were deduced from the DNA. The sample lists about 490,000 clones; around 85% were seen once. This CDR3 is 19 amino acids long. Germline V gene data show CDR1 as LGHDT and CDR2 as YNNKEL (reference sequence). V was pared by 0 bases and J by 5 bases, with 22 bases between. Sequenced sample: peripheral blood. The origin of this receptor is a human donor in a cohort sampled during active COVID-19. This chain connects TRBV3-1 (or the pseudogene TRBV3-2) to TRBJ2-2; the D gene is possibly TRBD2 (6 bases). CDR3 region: CASSQDKLGRRGRTGELFF. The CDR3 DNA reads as TGTGCCAGCAGCCAAGATAAGTTGGGGAGGCGGGGCAGGACCGGGGAGCTGTTTTTT.